One and the same sample provided the 20 T cell receptor beta chains below, sequenced in a study of OX40 agonist ivuxolimab in advanced cancers. Repertoires were generated with immunoSEQ multiplex PCR, while TCRdb's copy carries only in-frame clones and drops some. Of roughly 70,000 clones in the sample, about nine tenths were seen once. The sample here was CD4+ or CD8+ T cells sorted from blood, taken in a trial of the OX40 agonist ivuxolimab. The receptors here all came from an adult with an advanced solid tumor such as melanoma, head and neck, liver or kidney cancer.

This clone was picked up one time. The chain couples TRBV2 to TRBJ2-7; tentative D call: TRBD2 (6 bases). This CDR3 comprises 15 residues. Germline V lookup: CDR1 SNHLY, CDR2 FYNNEI. Trimming left V 4 bases short and J 3 bases short, with 16 bases between. CDR3 nucleotides: TGTGCCAGCAGTGGGGAGGAGGTTTTTGGCTACGAGCAGTACTTC. Translated: CASSGEEVFGYEQYF.

Comments on this clone: Distinct nucleotide sequences in the sample also encode this CDR3. The chain is built from TRBV28 and TRBJ1-5; no clear D. The CDR3 spans 13 residues. The germline V gene encodes CDR1 MDHEN and CDR2 SYDVKM. V lost 1 base and J 7 bases, leaving 8 bases between the germline ends. CDR3 protein: CASSLLGSQPQHF. The CDR3, as DNA: TGTGCCAGCAGTTTATTAGGGAGCCAGCCCCAGCATTTT.

The chain combines TRBV5-1 with TRBJ2-7; weak D call: TRBD1 (6 bases). CDR3 length: 15 amino acids. Per the germline V gene, CDR1 is SGHRS and CDR2 is YFSETQ. Trimming took off 7 bases at V and 4 bases at J, with 21 bases between the two ends. CDR3 nucleotide sequence: TGCGCCAGCCACATTGGGCCGGACAGCACGTACGAGCAGTACTTC. Encoded protein: CASHIGPDSTYEQYF.

This chain links TRBV2 with TRBJ2-7; the match to TRBD2 covers 11 bases. Germline V gene sequence: CDR1 SNHLY, CDR2 FYNNEI. The V and J ends lost 6 bases and 6 bases, in that order; junction bases with no gene match: 4. The CDR3 length is 13 residues. DNA of the CDR3: TGTGCCAGCAGCGGACTAGCGGGTGTCGAGCAGTACTTC. It encodes CASSGLAGVEQYF. The full variable domain, with the rest looked up from reference TRBV2 and TRBJ2-7, is EPEVTQTPSHQVTQMGQEVILRCVPISNHLYFYWYRQILGQKVEFLVSFYNNEISEKSEIFDDQFSVERPDGSNFTLKIRSTKLEDSAMYFCASSGLAGVEQYFGPGTRLTVT.

This rearrangement joins TRBV19 to TRBJ2-3, with D possibly matching TRBD2 (7 bases). The CDR3 runs 16 residues. The germline gives CDR1 LNHDA, CDR2 SQIVND (reference sequence). V lost 6 bases to trimming and J lost 2 bases, with 18 bases between them. The CDR3 is CASSPRWGGVTDTQYF. The CDR3 nucleotides are TGTGCCAGTAGCCCTCGGTGGGGGGGCGTCACAGATACGCAGTATTTT.

The V gene is TRBV11-3, the J gene TRBJ2-7, with D possibly being TRBD1 (5 bases). Trimming cost V 5 bases and J 3 bases, with 8 bases left between them. Per the germline V gene, CDR1 is SGHNT and CDR2 is YENEEA. The CDR3 length is 12 residues. The CDR3 DNA follows: TGTGCCAGCAGCCGAGACAGCTACGAGCAGTACTTC. It translates to CASSRDSYEQYF.

V gene TRBV6-5 combines with J gene TRBJ2-2; D is unresolved. CDR1 and CDR2 (germline): MNHEY, SVGAGI. The V gene lost 6 bases and the J gene lost 4 bases, with 6 bases spanning the gap. The CDR3 loop spans 12 amino acids. The CDR3 DNA reads TGTGCCAGCAGGGTCTTCACCGGGGAGCTGTTTTTT. Its translation is CASRVFTGELFF.

V is TRBV5-1 and J is TRBJ2-1; the match to TRBD2 covers 7 bases. The CDR3 sequence is 15 residues long. Germline lookup yields CDR1 SGHRS and CDR2 YFSETQ. Unmatched junction bases numbered 14, after V lost 5 bases and J lost 9 bases. The CDR3 DNA sequence: TGCGCCAGCAGTGTCGGCGGGAGTACTAGTATTGAGCAGTTCTTC. Its translation is CASSVGGSTSIEQFF.

CDR3 DNA: TGTGCCAGCAGCAGCACAGATACGCAGTATTTT. As protein: CASSSTDTQYF. The chain has TRBV27 and TRBJ2-3; D remains unclear. This CDR3 spans 11 amino acids. CDR1 MNHEY and CDR2 SMNVEV come from the germline V gene (reference sequence). The V and J ends lost 6 bases and 0 bases respectively, with 1 base between them.

This chain joins TRBV2 and TRBJ1-2; TRBD1 matches 7 bases. There are 13 residues in the CDR3. Germline CDR1 reads SNHLY; CDR2 reads FYNNEI. V lost 5 bases, J lost 8 bases, and 8 bases stayed unmatched. CDR3 region: CASSRGRLSGYTF. The CDR3 nucleotides are TGTGCCAGCAGTAGGGGGCGCTTGAGCGGCTACACCTTC. The full variable domain, with the rest looked up from reference TRBV2 and TRBJ1-2, is EPEVTQTPSHQVTQMGQEVILRCVPISNHLYFYWYRQILGQKVEFLVSFYNNEISEKSEIFDDQFSVERPDGSNFTLKIRSTKLEDSAMYFCASSRGRLSGYTFGSGTRLTVV.

The chain links TRBV13 to TRBJ2-7, with 7 bases lining up with TRBD2. Germline V CDR1 and CDR2: PRHDT, FYEKMQ (reference sequence). The V segment lost 5 bases and the J segment 1 base; nucleotides outside the gene matches: 23. This CDR3 region has 20 residues. The CDR3 coding sequence is TGTGCCAGCAGCCCCACACGGAATTCTCGCGGGAGATGGAGATCCTACGAGCAGTACTTC. It specifies CASSPTRNSRGRWRSYEQYF.

The CDR3 sequence is CASSLFLADSGANVLTF. DNA for the CDR3: TGCGCCAGCAGCTTGTTTCTAGCGGACTCTGGGGCCAACGTCCTGACTTTC. The chain combines TRBV5-1 with TRBJ2-6; TRBD2 agrees at 7 bases. The germline V gene has CDR1 SGHRS and CDR2 YFSETQ. The length of the CDR3 is 17 residues. Trimming at V came to 1 base and at J to 0 bases, leaving 4 bases not matched to a gene.

The chain carries TRBV6-6 and TRBJ2-7; D may be TRBD1 (5 bases). CDR1 and CDR2 from the germline V gene are MNHNY and SVGAGI (reference sequence). The CDR3 consists of 13 residues. V was cut by 5 bases and J by 6 bases, with 14 bases left in between. CDR3 loop: CASSPLQASEQYF. DNA for the CDR3: TGTGCCAGCAGTCCATTACAGGCTTCCGAGCAGTACTTC.

V gene TRBV10-3 combines with J gene TRBJ1-5; D uncertain. Trimming stripped 8 bases from V and 0 bases from J, with 8 bases between. Germline V CDR1 and CDR2: ENHRY, SYGVKD. CDR3 length equals 13 residues. The CDR3 sequence: CAIQWGSNQPQHF. The CDR3 DNA reads as TGTGCCATCCAGTGGGGTAGCAATCAGCCCCAGCATTTT.

The V gene is TRBV10-2, the J gene TRBJ2-3, with D possibly being TRBD2 (6 bases). This CDR3 region has 15 residues. Trimming pared 6 bases from V and 6 bases from J, leaving 19 bases between. Per germline, CDR1 WSHSY and CDR2 SAAADI. The CDR3 spells CASRKGLQSGDTQYF. As DNA, the CDR3 is TGCGCCAGCAGAAAGGGACTCCAGTCGGGGGATACGCAGTATTTT.

The J gene is TRBJ1-1, the V gene TRBV4-2, with 10 bases fitting TRBD1. V trimming: 0 bases; J trimming: 0 bases; junction bases outside the gene matches: 10. Germline V lookup: CDR1 LGHNA, CDR2 YNFKEQ. This CDR3 contains 19 residues. The CDR3 spells CASSQDSWDRGGMNTEAFF. The CDR3 bases are TGTGCCAGCAGCCAAGATTCATGGGACAGGGGAGGAATGAACACTGAAGCTTTCTTT.

The chain carries TRBV6-5 and TRBJ1-1; 7 bases line up with TRBD1. Trimming at V came to 0 bases and at J to 10 bases, leaving 14 bases not matched to a gene. The CDR3 spans 16 residues. Germline V gene data show CDR1 as MNHEY and CDR2 as SVGAGI. The CDR3 region has the DNA TGTGCCAGCAGTTACTCGACGACAGGACAGGTATATTTAGCTTTCTTT. This encodes CASSYSTTGQVYLAFF.

This chain uses TRBV5-1 with TRBJ1-5; unclear D gene. The CDR3 contains 14 residues. The V end lost 0 bases, the J end lost 2 bases, and 6 bases lay between the germline ends. CDR1 is SGHRS, CDR2 YFSETQ, per germline. The CDR3 sequence: CASSLDGGNQPQHF. CDR3 in DNA: TGCGCCAGCAGCTTGGACGGCGGCAATCAGCCCCAGCATTTT.

This clone appeared a few times. Here the CDR3 reads CASSLEQYTEAFF. The CDR3 DNA reads as TGTGCCAGCAGCTTAGAACAGTACACTGAAGCTTTCTTT. This sequence joins TRBV7-9 and TRBJ1-1, with unresolved D. Germline V gene data show CDR1 as SEHNR and CDR2 as FQNEAQ (reference sequence). The germline V and J ends were trimmed by 1 base and 3 bases, with 6 bases remaining between them. This CDR3 has 13 amino acids.

J is TRBJ1-2 and V is TRBV7-9; D remains ambiguous. Trimming stripped 4 bases from V and 4 bases from J, with 13 bases between. Germline V lookup: CDR1 SEHNR, CDR2 FQNEAQ (reference sequence). The length of the CDR3 is 14 residues. The CDR3 DNA follows: TGTGCCAGCAGCTCCCGGGCCTGGGGCTATGGCTACACCTTC. This translates into CASSSRAWGYGYTF.